The 8 T cell receptor beta chains in this list originate from one sample, sequenced in a study of human thymus T cells. Obtained as resections during corrective heart surgery, the thymus tissue was then studied. TCRdb keeps only in-frame clones here, not all; method: immunoSEQ multiplex PCR. The data contain roughly 86,000 clones, just over 95% of them singletons. Input material: thymus tissue. The receptor source for this set is a boy younger than two with a congenital heart defect but otherwise immunologically healthy.

The chain uses TRBV4-2 and TRBJ1-1; weak D call: TRBD1 (5 bases). V was cut by 3 bases and J by 2 bases, with 13 bases left in between. This CDR3 has 15 amino acids. In germline, CDR1 is LGHNA, CDR2 YNFKEQ. The CDR3 nucleotides are TGTGCCAGCAGCCAGGGACGGGGACTAAACACTGAAGCTTTCTTT. It translates to CASSQGRGLNTEAFF.

The chain employs TRBV18 and TRBJ1-1; 7 bases fit TRBD1. Trimming at V came to 4 bases and at J to 1 base, leaving 6 bases not matched to a gene. The length of the CDR3 is 15 residues. Germline lookup yields CDR1 KGHSH and CDR2 LQKENI. The DNA of the CDR3 is TGTGCCAGCTCACTTGACGACAGGGAGAACACTGAAGCTTTCTTT. As protein: CASSLDDRENTEAFF.

J is TRBJ2-1 and V is TRBV4-1; a possible D gene is TRBD1 (6 bases). V dropped 0 bases and J dropped 5 bases, with 20 bases sitting between them. CDR1 is MGHRA and CDR2 is YSYEKL in the germline V gene. The CDR3 loop spans 18 amino acids. DNA of the CDR3: TGCGCCAGCAGCCAAGAAAAGGGGCGTACAGGGAAGGACAATGAGCAGTTCTTC. This codes for CASSQEKGRTGKDNEQFF.

This chain links TRBV6-4 with TRBJ1-6; D is unresolved. V shed 2 bases and J shed 10 bases, with 9 bases lying between them. The CDR3 is 13 amino acids. The germline V gene has CDR1 MRHNA and CDR2 SNTAGT. The CDR3 sequence: CASSDDRGSPLHF. The CDR3 DNA reads TGTGCCAGCAGTGACGACCGTGGATCACCCCTCCACTTT.

The rearrangement links TRBV28 to TRBJ1-3; D perhaps matches TRBD1 (5 bases). Trimming pared 7 bases from V and 9 bases from J, leaving 13 bases between. This CDR3 comprises 12 residues. The germline V gene encodes CDR1 MDHEN and CDR2 SYDVKM. Here the CDR3 DNA reads TGTGCCAGCACCCGGGGGGGGACCACCATATATTTT. Residues: CASTRGGTTIYF.

This clone was observed a single time. The chain combines TRBV4-1 with TRBJ2-7; TRBD1 might be the D (5 bases). CDR1 and CDR2 from the germline V gene are MGHRA and YSYEKL. The CDR3 runs to 17 residues. Trimming removed 0 bases from V and 0 bases from J, with 15 bases in between. CDR3 region: CASSQDNQGVSSYEQYF. The CDR3 DNA follows: TGCGCCAGCAGCCAAGATAACCAGGGTGTATCCTCCTACGAGCAGTACTTC.

The chain links TRBV7-3 to TRBJ2-3; 10 bases match TRBD2. The CDR3 totals 18 residues. Germline loops: CDR1 SGHTA, CDR2 FQGTGA. The junction had 10 bases not matched to a gene; V was cut back by 3 bases and J by 1 base. For the CDR3, the DNA is TGTGCCAGCAGCTTCAATAGCGGGGGGCCCCCCGGCACAGATACGCAGTATTTT. Amino acid sequence: CASSFNSGGPPGTDTQYF.

The rearrangement links TRBV28 to TRBJ1-4; 7 positions agree with TRBD1. J gave up 5 bases and V 2 bases, and 8 bases lay outside the gene matches. Germline V lookup: CDR1 MDHEN, CDR2 SYDVKM. CDR3 length equals 16 residues. The CDR3 is CASSLLGQTRNEKLFF. The CDR3 DNA is TGTGCCAGCAGTTTACTGGGACAGACACGAAATGAAAAACTGTTTTTT.